The clone carrying this TCR beta chain was picked up a small number of times. Antigen: not known. V lost 3 bases and J lost 5; bases outside the gene matches: 7. Germline V lookup: CDR1 DFQATT, CDR2 SNEGSKA (reference sequence). This CDR3 has 14 amino acids. This record belongs to a study of T-cell memory formation after mild COVID-19. Study outcomes and limitations: CD8+ contracting clones occupied EMRA, while CD4+ ones occupied mainly CM and EM. Proof of SARS-CoV-2 specificity was absent for the second-wave clones that crested on day 37.

A 5'RACE reaction primed in the constant segment made cDNA libraries of TCR alpha and TCR beta, and these carried sample barcodes and UMIs. TCRdb analysed the 5' RACE reads with MiXCR anew, one entry per CDR3 protein. The sample yields over 120,000 distinct CDR3 sequences, roughly a fifth seen once. This chain joins TRBV20-1 and TRBJ1-1; 9 nucleotides line up with TRBD1. The receptor was derived from an adult woman who had mild COVID-19 (a few samples of this study predate the infection). Cell type and time point are not known. Sequencing used PBMCs or a T cell subset sorted from them (not recorded which). As DNA, the CDR3 is TGCAGTGCTAGTGAATACAGGGGGCTTACTGAAGCTTTCTTT. Translation gives CSASEYRGLTEAFF.